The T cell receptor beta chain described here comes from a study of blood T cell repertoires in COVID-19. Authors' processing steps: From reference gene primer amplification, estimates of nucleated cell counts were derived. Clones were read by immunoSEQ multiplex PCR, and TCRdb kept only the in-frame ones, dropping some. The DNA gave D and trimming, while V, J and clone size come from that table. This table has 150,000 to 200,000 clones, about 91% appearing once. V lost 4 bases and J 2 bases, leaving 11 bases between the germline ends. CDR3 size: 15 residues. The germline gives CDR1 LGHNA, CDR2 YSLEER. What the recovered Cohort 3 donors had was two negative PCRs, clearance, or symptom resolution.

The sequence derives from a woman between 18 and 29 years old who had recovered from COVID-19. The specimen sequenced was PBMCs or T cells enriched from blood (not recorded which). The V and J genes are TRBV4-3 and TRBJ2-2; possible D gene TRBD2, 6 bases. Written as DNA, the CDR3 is TGCGCCAGCAGCCTCCGGGAGTATAACACCGGGGAGCTGTTTTTT. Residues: CASSLREYNTGELFF.